The clone carrying this T cell receptor beta chain was counted once. Antigen specificity is unknown. This entry belongs to a study of CD8 T cells in Susac syndrome. Random hexamers were used to reverse transcribe an amount of roughly 0.5 to 1 ug RNA. A multiplex approach, immunoSEQ multiplex PCR, amplified TCR beta CDR3 across 54 Vbeta and 13 Jbeta. Using its own MiXCR run on the immunoSEQ multiplex PCR reads, TCRdb lists one record per CDR3 protein. The sample shows around 95,000 distinct CDR3 sequences, 95% of them seen only once. Study-level results: Susac-specific public clones numbered around 15 in total CD8+ repertoires (and five in CD8+ TEMRA repertoires).

The junction had 7 bases not matched to a gene; V was cut back by 3 bases and J by 4 bases. CDR1 and CDR2 from the germline V gene are SGHNT and YYREEE (reference sequence). The CDR3 has 16 residues. CD8+ and CD4+ T cells were negatively isolated; TEMRA cells were FACS-enriched. V usage is TRBV5-4 and J usage is TRBJ2-6, with 7 nucleotides matching TRBD2. The specimen sequenced was CD8+ T cells from PBMCs. This TCR derives from a human donor with Susac syndrome. The CDR3 here is CASSYRLAGGANVLTF. The CDR3 DNA sequence: TGTGCCAGCAGCTATAGACTAGCTGGAGGGGCCAACGTCCTGACTTTC.